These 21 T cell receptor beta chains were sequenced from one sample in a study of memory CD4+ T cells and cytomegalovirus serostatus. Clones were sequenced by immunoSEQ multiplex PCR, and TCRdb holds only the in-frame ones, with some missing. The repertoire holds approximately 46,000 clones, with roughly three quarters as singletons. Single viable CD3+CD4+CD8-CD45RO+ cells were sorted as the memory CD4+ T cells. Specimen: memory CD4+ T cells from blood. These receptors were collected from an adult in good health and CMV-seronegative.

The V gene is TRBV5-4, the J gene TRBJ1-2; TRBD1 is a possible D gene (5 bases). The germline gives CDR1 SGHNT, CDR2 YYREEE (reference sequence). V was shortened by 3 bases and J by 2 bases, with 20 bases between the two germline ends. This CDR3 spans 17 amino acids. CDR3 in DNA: TGTGCCAGCAGCTCCAACCCACCAGTTGGGGGAAACTATGGCTACACCTTC. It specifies CASSSNPPVGGNYGYTF.

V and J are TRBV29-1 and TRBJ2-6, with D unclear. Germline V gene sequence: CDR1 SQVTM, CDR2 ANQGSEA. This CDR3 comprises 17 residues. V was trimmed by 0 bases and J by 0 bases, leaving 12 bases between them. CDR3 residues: CSVEETVSSSGANVLTF. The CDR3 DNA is TGCAGCGTTGAAGAAACGGTTAGTAGCTCTGGGGCCAACGTCCTGACTTTC.

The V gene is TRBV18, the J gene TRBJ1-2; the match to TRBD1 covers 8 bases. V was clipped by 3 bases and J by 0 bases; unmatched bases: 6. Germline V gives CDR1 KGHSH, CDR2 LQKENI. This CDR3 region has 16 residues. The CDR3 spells CASSPGTGEANYGYTF. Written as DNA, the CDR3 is TGTGCCAGCTCACCCGGGACAGGAGAAGCTAACTATGGCTACACCTTC. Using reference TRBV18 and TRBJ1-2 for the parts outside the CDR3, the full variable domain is NAGVMQNPRHLVRRRGQEARLRCSPMKGHSHVYWYRQLPEEGLKFMVYLQKENIIDESGMPKERFSAEFPKEGPSILRIQQVVRGDSAAYFCASSPGTGEANYGYTFGSGTRLTVV.

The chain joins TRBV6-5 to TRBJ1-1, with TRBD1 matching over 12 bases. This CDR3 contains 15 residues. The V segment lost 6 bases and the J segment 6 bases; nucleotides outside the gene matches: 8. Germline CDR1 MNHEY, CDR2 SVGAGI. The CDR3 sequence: CASRRSGTGGSEAFF. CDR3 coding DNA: TGTGCCAGCAGACGGTCTGGGACAGGGGGCTCTGAAGCTTTCTTT.

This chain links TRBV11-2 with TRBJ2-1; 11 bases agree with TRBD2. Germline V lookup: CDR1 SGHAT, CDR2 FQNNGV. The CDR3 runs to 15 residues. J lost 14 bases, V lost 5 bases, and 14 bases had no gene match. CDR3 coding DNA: TGTGCCAGCAGCCTAACGCTAGCGGGAGGAGGGAGTGAGTTCTTC. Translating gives CASSLTLAGGGSEFF.

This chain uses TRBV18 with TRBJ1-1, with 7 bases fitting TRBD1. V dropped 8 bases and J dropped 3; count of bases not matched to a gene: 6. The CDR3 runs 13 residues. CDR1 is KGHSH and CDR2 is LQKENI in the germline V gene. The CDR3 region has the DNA TGTGCCAGCGAGCTTGACAGGGACACTGAAGCTTTCTTT. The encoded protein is CASELDRDTEAFF.

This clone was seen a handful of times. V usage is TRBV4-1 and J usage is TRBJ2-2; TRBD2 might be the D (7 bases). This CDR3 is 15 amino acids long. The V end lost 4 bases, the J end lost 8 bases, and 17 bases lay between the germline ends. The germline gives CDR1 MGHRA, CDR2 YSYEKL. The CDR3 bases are TGCGCCAGCAGCCCGGGGGGCGTCGGTTTGGGGGAGCTGTTTTTT. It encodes CASSPGGVGLGELFF.

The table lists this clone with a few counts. This CDR3 reads CASKRTSGNYEQYF. CDR3 DNA sequence: TGCGCCAGCAAAAGGACTAGCGGCAACTACGAGCAGTACTTC. The chain recombines TRBV5-1 with TRBJ2-7, with TRBD2 matching over 10 bases. Germline assignment: CDR1 SGHRS and CDR2 YFSETQ. Unmatched junction bases numbered 6, after V lost 6 bases and J lost 3 bases. The CDR3 consists of 14 residues.

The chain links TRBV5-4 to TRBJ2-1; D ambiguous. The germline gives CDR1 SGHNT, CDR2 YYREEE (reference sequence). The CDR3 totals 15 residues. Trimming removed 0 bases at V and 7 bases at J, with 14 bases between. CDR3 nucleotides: TGTGCCAGCAGCTTGGTGACTTCGAGTCTTAATGAGCAGTTCTTC. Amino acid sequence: CASSLVTSSLNEQFF.

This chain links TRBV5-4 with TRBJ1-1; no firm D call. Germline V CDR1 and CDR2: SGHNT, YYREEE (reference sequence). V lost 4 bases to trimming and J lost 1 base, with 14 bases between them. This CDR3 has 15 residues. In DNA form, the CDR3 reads TGTGCCAGCAGCACCCCAAAGAAGGGGAACACTGAAGCTTTCTTT. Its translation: CASSTPKKGNTEAFF.

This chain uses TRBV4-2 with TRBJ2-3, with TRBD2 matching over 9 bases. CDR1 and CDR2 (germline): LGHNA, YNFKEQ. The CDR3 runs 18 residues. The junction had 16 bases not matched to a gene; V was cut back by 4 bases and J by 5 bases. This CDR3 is CASSPVRGSGRRGDTQYF. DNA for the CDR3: TGTGCCAGCAGCCCAGTGAGGGGAAGCGGGAGGAGGGGAGATACGCAGTATTTT.

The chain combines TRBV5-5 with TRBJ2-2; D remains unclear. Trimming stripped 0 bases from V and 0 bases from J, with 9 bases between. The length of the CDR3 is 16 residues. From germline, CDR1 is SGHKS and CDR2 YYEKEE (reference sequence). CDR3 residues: CASSLGSQTNTGELFF. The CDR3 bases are TGTGCCAGCAGCTTGGGCTCCCAGACGAACACCGGGGAGCTGTTTTTT.

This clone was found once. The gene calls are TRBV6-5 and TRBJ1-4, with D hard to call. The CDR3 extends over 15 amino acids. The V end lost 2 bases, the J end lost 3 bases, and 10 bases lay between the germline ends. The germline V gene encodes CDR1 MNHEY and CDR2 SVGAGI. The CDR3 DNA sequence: TGTGCCAGCAGTTACACGGCTGGGGCTAATGAAAAACTGTTTTTT. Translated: CASSYTAGANEKLFF.

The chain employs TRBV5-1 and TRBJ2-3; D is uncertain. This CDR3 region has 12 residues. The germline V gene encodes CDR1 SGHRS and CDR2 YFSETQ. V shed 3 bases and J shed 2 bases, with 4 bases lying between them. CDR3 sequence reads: CASSSDTDTQYF. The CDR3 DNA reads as TGCGCCAGCAGCTCGGACACAGATACGCAGTATTTT.

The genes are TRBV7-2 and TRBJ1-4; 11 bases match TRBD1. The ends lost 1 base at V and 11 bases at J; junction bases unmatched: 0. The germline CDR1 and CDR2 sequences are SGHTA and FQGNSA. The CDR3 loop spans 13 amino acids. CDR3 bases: TGTGCCAGCAGCTTAGGGACAGGGGGCAAACTGTTTTTT. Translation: CASSLGTGGKLFF.

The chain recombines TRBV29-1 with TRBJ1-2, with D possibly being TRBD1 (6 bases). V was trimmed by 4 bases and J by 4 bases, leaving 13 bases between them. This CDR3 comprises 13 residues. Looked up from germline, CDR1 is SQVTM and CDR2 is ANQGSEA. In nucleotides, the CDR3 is TGCAGCGTTGCCAGGGGTGGTGTCTATGGCTACACCTTC. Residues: CSVARGGVYGYTF.

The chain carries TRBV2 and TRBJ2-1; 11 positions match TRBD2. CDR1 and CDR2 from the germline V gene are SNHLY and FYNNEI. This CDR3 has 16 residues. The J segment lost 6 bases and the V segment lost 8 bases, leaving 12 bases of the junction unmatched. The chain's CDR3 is CASARLAGSLGNEQFF. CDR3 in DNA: TGTGCCAGCGCCCGACTAGCGGGATCTCTCGGCAATGAGCAGTTCTTC.

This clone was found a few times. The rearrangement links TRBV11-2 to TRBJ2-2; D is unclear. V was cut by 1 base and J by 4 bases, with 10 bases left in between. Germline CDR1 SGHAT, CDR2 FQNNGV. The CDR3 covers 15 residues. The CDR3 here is CASSLVRQLTGELFF. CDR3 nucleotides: TGTGCCAGCAGCTTAGTACGGCAGCTCACCGGGGAGCTGTTTTTT.

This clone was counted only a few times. Here the CDR3 DNA reads TGCGCCAGCAGCTTCAGGCCATGGGGCACAGATACGCAGTATTTT. Translating it yields CASSFRPWGTDTQYF. The genes are TRBV5-1 and TRBJ2-3, with D uncertain. This CDR3 has 15 residues. CDR1 SGHRS and CDR2 YFSETQ come from the germline V gene. V dropped 2 bases and J dropped 1 base, with 11 bases sitting between them.

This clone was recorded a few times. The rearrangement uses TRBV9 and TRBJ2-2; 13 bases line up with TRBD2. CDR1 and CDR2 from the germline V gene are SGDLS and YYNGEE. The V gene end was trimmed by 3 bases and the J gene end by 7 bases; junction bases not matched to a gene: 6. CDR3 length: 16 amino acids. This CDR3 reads CASSAGTSGVYGELFF. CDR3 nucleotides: TGTGCCAGCAGCGCCGGGACTAGCGGGGTTTACGGGGAGCTGTTTTTT.

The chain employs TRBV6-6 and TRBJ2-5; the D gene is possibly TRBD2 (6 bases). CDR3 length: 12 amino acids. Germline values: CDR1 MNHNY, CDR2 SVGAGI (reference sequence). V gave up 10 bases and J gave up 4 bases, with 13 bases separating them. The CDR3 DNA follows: TGTGCCACCGGGGGTGACGGAGAGACCCAGTACTTC. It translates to CATGGDGETQYF.